The present T cell receptor (beta chain) was sequenced within a study of blood T cell repertoires in COVID-19. Study-level background: Recovery among Cohort 3 donors was established by two negative PCRs, clearance, or symptom resolution. Both acute and convalescent COVID-19 samples were obtained from the United States, Italy and Spain. From T cells, B-cell-depleted T cells, or PBMCs came the material, which was cDNA or gDNA.

In terms of age and location, participants ranged from roughly 18 to 100 years and lived in about 25 US areas. CDR1 is MNHEY, CDR2 SMNVEV, per germline (reference sequence). This CDR3 is 16 amino acids long. The V end lost 8 bases, the J end lost 2 bases, and 19 bases lay between the germline ends. TCRdb keeps only in-frame clones here, not all; method: immunoSEQ multiplex PCR. In the table there are a few hundred thousand clones, 80% to 90% of which are singletons. The sequencing input was PBMCs or T cells enriched from blood (not recorded which). The rearrangement links TRBV27 to TRBJ1-5; D is ambiguous. This sequence originates from a woman in her forties or fifties in a cohort exposed to, infected with or recovered from COVID-19 (not recorded which). In DNA form, the CDR3 reads TGTGCCAGCCGCCGGGTGGCAATCGTAGGCAATCAGCCCCAGCATTTT. Its translation is CASRRVAIVGNQPQHF.